What follows are 16 T cell receptor beta chains derived from one specimen sequenced in a study of cytomegalovirus exposure and HLA in healthy donors (dated by TCRdb to 2017 to 2019). The library was built by means of the immunoSEQ multiplex PCR assay. TCRdb retrieved this table from immuneACCESS and kept in-frame rearrangements only. Not all clones are present; in checked studies, unresolved V genes account for under half, and no reason is known for the remainder. Present in this sample are about 160,000 clones, just under 90% of which were seen just once. 10% of the sample goes to the ten largest clones. Sequenced sample: PBMCs. Every receptor here comes from a young woman in good health and CMV-seropositive.

A single count supports this clone. The V call is TRBV5-1, the J call TRBJ1-1; 8 positions match TRBD1. V lost 0 bases to trimming and J lost 6 bases; unmatched junction nucleotides: 7. CDR1 and CDR2 from the germline V gene are SGHRS and YFSETQ. This CDR3 is 15 amino acids long. CDR3 in amino acids: CASSLVGQARAEAFF. CDR3 sequence (DNA): TGCGCCAGCAGCTTGGTGGGACAGGCTCGCGCTGAAGCTTTCTTT.

V gene TRBV11-2 combines with J gene TRBJ2-7, with a weak D call TRBD1 (8 bases). V was cut by 5 bases and J by 1 base, with 15 bases left in between. Per the germline V gene, CDR1 is SGHAT and CDR2 is FQNNGV. The CDR3 consists of 15 residues. The CDR3 nucleotides read TGTGCCAGCAGCCGAGGACAGGGAGGGTCCTACGAGCAGTACTTC. It codes for CASSRGQGGSYEQYF.

The chain employs TRBV11-3 and TRBJ2-6; the D is unclear. Germline V gene lookup returns CDR1 SGHNT and CDR2 YENEEA. The V end was cut by 5 bases, the J end by 3 bases, with 11 bases between. CDR3 size: 15 residues. Written as DNA, the CDR3 is TGTGCCAGCAGCCCTGGCGGATTTGGGGCCAACGTCCTGACTTTC. It codes for CASSPGGFGANVLTF.

This chain joins TRBV6-1 and TRBJ2-7; D is unclear. Per the germline V gene, CDR1 is MNHNS and CDR2 is SASEGT. The CDR3 is 14 amino acids. V was trimmed by 5 bases and J by 9 bases, leaving 20 bases between them. CDR3 sequence reads: CASSTRSLGAGQYF. In DNA, the CDR3 is TGTGCCAGCAGTACGCGGAGCCTAGGAGCCGGGCAGTACTTC.

This clone was observed a handful of times. The rearrangement links TRBV7-9 to TRBJ2-3, with 7 positions matching TRBD1. This CDR3 is 14 amino acids long. V shed 5 bases, J shed 3 bases, and the junction held 5 bases outside the gene matches. CDR1 and CDR2 (germline): SEHNR, FQNEAQ (reference sequence). CDR3 protein: CASSPTRGTDTQYF. For the CDR3, the DNA is TGTGCCAGCAGCCCAACCAGGGGGACAGATACGCAGTATTTT. Full variable domain (outside the CDR3, taken from reference TRBV7-9 and TRBJ2-3): DTGVSQNPRHKITKRGQNVTFRCDPISEHNRLYWYRQTLGQGPEFLTYFQNEAQLEKSRLLSDRFSAERPKGSFSTLEIQRTEQGDSAMYLCASSPTRGTDTQYFGPGTRLTVL.

The CDR3 here is CASRGLGTYNEQFF. CDR3 DNA: TGTGCCAGCAGAGGACTGGGAACCTACAATGAGCAGTTCTTC. The chain uses TRBV6-6 and TRBJ2-1, with a possible D match to TRBD2 (5 bases). Deletions cut 6 bases from V and 2 bases from J, with 11 bases between. Germline V CDR1 and CDR2: MNHNY, SVGAGI (reference sequence). This CDR3 comprises 14 residues.

This chain joins TRBV6-5 and TRBJ1-2; 8 bases fit TRBD1. Germline V lookup: CDR1 MNHEY, CDR2 SVGAGI. This CDR3 has 15 amino acids. Germline trimming cut 7 bases from V and 4 bases from J; bases unmatched to any gene: 11. CDR3 DNA: TGTGCCAGCACTCACCCCGGACAGGGTATCTATGGCTACACCTTC. It codes for CASTHPGQGIYGYTF.

The chain recombines TRBV2 with TRBJ2-2; D uncertain. This CDR3 spans 11 amino acids. The germline V gene has CDR1 SNHLY and CDR2 FYNNEI. V was trimmed by 7 bases and J by 8 bases, leaving 8 bases between them. CDR3 nucleotide sequence: TGTGCCAGCAACGTTCGGGGGGAGCTGTTTTTT. It translates to CASNVRGELFF.

This clone was detected only once. The V gene is TRBV15, the J gene TRBJ2-5; 8 bases align to TRBD1. CDR1 LNHNV and CDR2 YYDKDF come from the germline V gene (reference sequence). The trim removed 4 bases at V and 4 bases at J, leaving 5 bases unmatched. CDR3 length: 14 amino acids. Here the CDR3 reads CATSNRQGRETQYF. The CDR3 DNA follows: TGTGCCACCAGCAACCGACAGGGGCGAGAGACCCAGTACTTC. The full variable domain, its missing parts supplied by reference TRBV15 and TRBJ2-5, is DAMVIQNPRYQVTQFGKPVTLSCSQTLNHNVMYWYQQKSSQAPKLLFHYYDKDFNNEADTPDNFQSRRPNTSFCFLDIRSPGLGDTAMYLCATSNRQGRETQYFGPGTRLLVL.

The chain recombines TRBV7-2 with TRBJ1-1; 7 bases agree with TRBD1. This CDR3 is 13 amino acids long. In germline, CDR1 is SGHTA, CDR2 FQGNSA. V shed 6 bases, J shed 1 base, and the junction held 2 bases outside the gene matches. This CDR3 is CASRQGKNTEAFF. CDR3 sequence (DNA): TGTGCCAGCAGACAGGGGAAGAACACTGAAGCTTTCTTT.

J is TRBJ2-7 and V is TRBV6-5; D remains ambiguous. V was clipped by 2 bases and J by 3 bases, with 2 bases between them. CDR3 length: 11 residues. Germline V CDR1 and CDR2: MNHEY, SVGAGI. The CDR3 reads CASSYRYEQYF. The CDR3 coding sequence is TGTGCCAGCAGTTACCGCTACGAGCAGTACTTC.

The chain joins TRBV5-1 to TRBJ1-3; possibly TRBD1 for D (5 bases). Trimming removed 0 bases at V and 0 bases at J, with 10 bases between. The CDR3 runs 16 residues. CDR1 and CDR2 from the germline V gene are SGHRS and YFSETQ. The CDR3 spells CASSLGVQGSGNTIYF. The DNA of the CDR3 is TGCGCCAGCAGCTTGGGAGTCCAGGGCTCTGGAAACACCATATATTTT.

The chain combines TRBV27 with TRBJ2-7; 8 bases agree with TRBD1. The CDR3 runs 17 residues. The germline CDR1 and CDR2 sequences are MNHEY and SMNVEV (reference sequence). V lost 2 bases and J lost 2; bases outside the gene matches: 11. In DNA form, the CDR3 reads TGTGCCAGCAGTTTACCCACACAGGGGGATGAGCCCTACGAGCAGTACTTC. Translation gives CASSLPTQGDEPYEQYF.

The V call is TRBV27, the J call TRBJ1-2; 9 nucleotides align to TRBD1. CDR3 length: 16 residues. The germline V gene has CDR1 MNHEY and CDR2 SMNVEV (reference sequence). Trimming removed 5 bases from V and 3 bases from J; junction bases left unmatched: 10. This CDR3 is CASSITATGGHYGYTF. The CDR3 DNA reads as TGTGCCAGCAGTATCACCGCAACAGGGGGCCACTATGGCTACACCTTC.

This clone was observed a few times. This chain connects TRBV11-2 to TRBJ1-1; D is uncertain. Trimming shortened V by 1 base and J by 2 bases, and 8 bases separated the two germline ends. The CDR3 is 14 residues long. Germline loops: CDR1 SGHAT, CDR2 FQNNGV. The DNA of the CDR3 is TGTGCCAGCAGCTTAGCTCCGAGAAACACTGAAGCTTTCTTT. Translated, it gives CASSLAPRNTEAFF. Based on the CDR3 plus reference TRBV11-2 and TRBJ1-1, the full variable domain is EAGVAQSPRYKIIEKRQSVAFWCNPISGHATLYWYQQILGQGPKLLIQFQNNGVVDDSQLPKDRFSAERLKGVDSTLKIQPAKLEDSAVYLCASSLAPRNTEAFFGQGTRLTVV.

The chain carries TRBV6-5 and TRBJ1-4, with 7 bases fitting TRBD1. CDR1 and CDR2 (germline): MNHEY, SVGAGI. The CDR3 spans 15 residues. V lost 0 bases to trimming and J lost 6 bases; unmatched junction nucleotides: 4. This CDR3 is CASSYSQGVDEKLFF. The CDR3 region has the DNA TGTGCCAGCAGTTACTCGCAGGGGGTAGATGAAAAACTGTTTTTT.